A single sample gave rise to the 6 T cell receptor beta chains below, sequenced in a study of blood T cell repertoires in COVID-19. The protocol was immunoSEQ multiplex PCR, while the TCRdb copy is restricted to in-frame clones and leaves out a portion. The sample holds approximately 110,000 clones; 85% are singletons and the top ten take around an eighth. The sequencing sample was made of peripheral blood. The receptor source for this set is a human donor in a cohort sampled during active COVID-19.

The chain is built from TRBV19 and TRBJ2-2; D is perhaps TRBD2 (7 bases). Trimming cost V 5 bases and J 4 bases, with 14 bases left between them. Germline V CDR1 and CDR2: LNHDA, SQIVND (reference sequence). CDR3 size: 15 residues. The CDR3 nucleotides read TGTGCCAGTAGTGTTGAGGGGGGGCCCACCGGGGAGCTGTTTTTT. Its protein product is CASSVEGGPTGELFF.

Details on this clone: This likely stems from a read error, as it lies one base from a far larger clone. The rearrangement uses TRBV5-4 and TRBJ1-6; maybe TRBD1 (6 bases). Germline V gene sequence: CDR1 SGHNT, CDR2 YYREEE (reference sequence). The CDR3 extends over 14 amino acids. Trimming removed 4 bases from V and 6 bases from J, with 11 bases in between. CDR3 DNA sequence: TGTGCCAGCAGCCCCGGGACATCTAATTCACCCCTCCACTTT. It specifies CASSPGTSNSPLHF.

V gene TRBV6-1 combines with J gene TRBJ2-5, with a tentative D call TRBD1 (5 bases). CDR3 length: 15 residues. The V end was cut by 2 bases, the J end by 5 bases, with 15 bases between. Looked up from germline, CDR1 is MNHNS and CDR2 is SASEGT. CDR3 DNA sequence: TGTGCCAGCAGTGAATTAGGCAGGGTGGAGGAGACCCAGTACTTC. Translating it yields CASSELGRVEETQYF.

A few counts support this clone. V and J are TRBV7-2 and TRBJ2-3, with 13 bases identical to TRBD2. The CDR3 extends over 16 amino acids. V lost 5 bases to trimming and J lost 4 bases; unmatched junction nucleotides: 6. CDR1 and CDR2 (germline): SGHTA, FQGNSA. Here the CDR3 reads CASSKGLAGEADTQYF. CDR3 coding DNA: TGTGCCAGCAGCAAAGGACTAGCGGGGGAGGCAGATACGCAGTATTTT.

The chain carries TRBV15 and TRBJ1-4, with 7 bases identical to TRBD1. V gave up 1 base and J gave up 7 bases; unmatched junction bases: 12. The CDR3 sequence is 17 residues long. Germline CDR1 LNHNV, CDR2 YYDKDF (reference sequence). In nucleotides, the CDR3 is TGTGCCACCAGCAGAGGCGCAGGGGGTCCCGTCCGTGAAAAACTGTTTTTT. Translated, it gives CATSRGAGGPVREKLFF.

The rearrangement uses TRBV6-6 and TRBJ2-6; D might be TRBD2 (5 bases). The CDR3 totals 15 residues. Germline V gives CDR1 MNHNY, CDR2 SVGAGI (reference sequence). Deletions cut 2 bases from V and 4 bases from J, with 9 bases between. The CDR3 DNA sequence: TGTGCCAGCAGTTACGAGGGAACCGGGGCCAACGTCCTGACTTTC. Residues: CASSYEGTGANVLTF.